Presented here are 30 T cell receptor beta chains from one specimen sequenced in a study of blood T cell repertoires in COVID-19. Sequencing used immunoSEQ multiplex PCR; TCRdb keeps in-frame clones, though not all of them. Of 270,000 or so clones in the sample, about 90% were seen once. The sequenced sample consisted of peripheral blood. The source is a woman younger than 45 with COVID-19, enrolled during active disease.

In its sample, this clone was seen once. J is TRBJ2-3 and V is TRBV2, with D perhaps matching TRBD1 (5 bases). Deletions cut 6 bases from V and 6 bases from J, with 10 bases between. Germline assignment: CDR1 SNHLY and CDR2 FYNNEI. The CDR3 has 12 amino acids. The chain's CDR3 is CASSRQPDTQYF. CDR3 in DNA: TGTGCCAGCAGCAGACAGCCCGATACGCAGTATTTT. The entire variable domain, with the rest obtained from reference TRBV2 and TRBJ2-3, is as follows: EPEVTQTPSHQVTQMGQEVILRCVPISNHLYFYWYRQILGQKVEFLVSFYNNEISEKSEIFDDQFSVERPDGSNFTLKIRSTKLEDSAMYFCASSRQPDTQYFGPGTRLTVL.

The chain links TRBV11-2 to TRBJ2-1, with 16 bases matching TRBD2. The CDR3 loop spans 17 amino acids. The germline gives CDR1 SGHAT, CDR2 FQNNGV. With V trimmed by 5 bases and J by 1 base, 2 bases remained unmatched. The CDR3 region has the DNA TGTGCCAGCAGCGAGGGACTAGCGGGGGGGTCCTACAATGAGCAGTTCTTC. Translation: CASSEGLAGGSYNEQFF.

The V call is TRBV4-1, the J call TRBJ2-1; 9 nucleotides agree with TRBD2. Germline CDR1 reads MGHRA; CDR2 reads YSYEKL. CDR3 length: 16 amino acids. The junction had 9 bases not matched to a gene; V was cut back by 4 bases and J by 5 bases. CDR3 protein: CASSPPGTSRHNEQFF. CDR3 in DNA: TGCGCCAGCAGCCCCCCCGGGACTAGCCGCCACAATGAGCAGTTCTTC.

The CDR3 sequence is CSVLQKNTGELFF. The CDR3 nucleotides read TGCAGCGTTTTACAGAAGAACACCGGGGAGCTGTTTTTT. This sequence joins TRBV29-1 and TRBJ2-2; D gene ambiguous. Deletions cut 5 bases from V and 1 base from J, with 8 bases between. The CDR3 runs 13 residues. The V gene's germline CDR1 is SQVTM and CDR2 ANQGSEA.

V is TRBV7-9 and J is TRBJ2-3; 10 nucleotides align to TRBD2. With 4 bases clipped from V and 6 bases from J, the junction kept 7 bases outside the gene matches. This CDR3 region has 15 residues. The germline V gene encodes CDR1 SEHNR and CDR2 FQNEAQ (reference sequence). For the CDR3, the DNA is TGTGCCAGCAGCTGGAGCGGGGGGGCCAGGGATACGCAGTATTTT. It encodes CASSWSGGARDTQYF.

This clone was observed at least ten times. The chain employs TRBV29-1 and TRBJ1-1; a weak D match, TRBD1 (5 bases). The V end was cut by 6 bases, the J end by 3 bases, with 8 bases between. From germline, CDR1 is SQVTM and CDR2 ANQGSEA. This CDR3 region has 11 residues. CDR3 DNA sequence: TGCAGCGTCTTCAGGGACACTGAAGCTTTCTTT. Its translation is CSVFRDTEAFF.

The chain is built from TRBV6-1 and TRBJ2-4; 8 positions agree with TRBD1. This CDR3 has 16 residues. V trimming: 1 base; J trimming: 4 bases; junction bases outside the gene matches: 6. Germline V gene sequence: CDR1 MNHNS, CDR2 SASEGT. CDR3 in amino acids: CASSEDHTGGKNIQYF. The CDR3 DNA follows: TGTGCCAGCAGTGAAGACCATACAGGGGGGAAAAACATTCAGTACTTC.

The chain has TRBV29-1 and TRBJ2-7; 10 bases fit TRBD1. Germline CDR1 reads SQVTM; CDR2 reads ANQGSEA. CDR3 length: 14 residues. The V segment lost 8 bases and the J segment 3 bases; nucleotides outside the gene matches: 10. CDR3 region: CSRDRTGGLYEQYF. The CDR3 DNA is TGCAGCAGGGACCGGACAGGGGGTCTCTACGAGCAGTACTTC.

This chain joins TRBV11-3 and TRBJ2-1; TRBD2 agrees at 10 bases. The CDR3 is 15 residues long. Trimming removed 0 bases from V and 6 bases from J; junction bases left unmatched: 2. Per the germline V gene, CDR1 is SGHNT and CDR2 is YENEEA. For the CDR3, the DNA is TGTGCCAGCAGCTTAGAAGGGACTAGCGCCAATGAGCAGTTCTTC. It is translated as CASSLEGTSANEQFF.

This chain uses TRBV2 with TRBJ1-2; 7 bases agree with TRBD1. CDR1 and CDR2 from the germline V gene are SNHLY and FYNNEI. The CDR3 runs 15 residues. Trimming took 1 base from V and 2 from J; bases not matched to a gene: 4. The CDR3 region has the DNA TGTGCCAGCAGTGAAGGGGCAGGGGGGAACTATGGCTACACCTTC. The encoded protein is CASSEGAGGNYGYTF.

The chain combines TRBV18 with TRBJ2-7; D may be TRBD1 (5 bases). The CDR3 has 15 residues. Germline V lookup: CDR1 KGHSH, CDR2 LQKENI. V lost 1 base and J 2 bases, leaving 12 bases between the germline ends. The CDR3 nucleotides are TGTGCCAGCTCACCACTAGGCAGGGCAACCTACGAGCAGTACTTC. The encoded protein is CASSPLGRATYEQYF.

The V gene is TRBV6-5, the J gene TRBJ1-6, with D hard to call. The CDR3 length is 14 residues. Between the trimmed V and J ends, which lost 8 bases and 5 bases, there was a span of 13 bases. CDR1 and CDR2 (germline): MNHEY, SVGAGI. CDR3 loop: CASLRRLNNSPLHF. CDR3 DNA sequence: TGTGCCAGCTTACGGAGGCTTAATAATTCACCCCTCCACTTT.

In regard to this clone: Distinct nucleotide sequences in the sample also encode this CDR3. The genes are TRBV19 and TRBJ1-1, with D perhaps TRBD1 (6 bases). CDR3 length equals 13 residues. V lost 6 bases and J lost 1, with 9 bases in between. Germline loops: CDR1 LNHDA, CDR2 SQIVND (reference sequence). CDR3 region: CASRTGGNTEAFF. CDR3 sequence (DNA): TGTGCCAGTAGGACAGGCGGGAACACTGAAGCTTTCTTT.

V gene TRBV10-1 combines with J gene TRBJ2-2, with D perhaps TRBD2 (6 bases). V shed 0 bases and J shed 4 bases, with 12 bases lying between them. This CDR3 region has 16 residues. Germline V gene data show CDR1 as WNHNN and CDR2 as SYGVQD (reference sequence). This CDR3 reads CASSESWDSGTGELFF. CDR3 DNA: TGCGCCAGCAGTGAGTCATGGGACTCAGGCACCGGGGAGCTGTTTTTT.

V is TRBV14 and J is TRBJ1-1, with D perhaps matching TRBD1 (5 bases). Trimming stripped 0 bases from V and 4 bases from J, with 9 bases between. The CDR3 sequence is 14 residues long. Germline CDR1 and CDR2: SGHDN and FVKESK. The CDR3 DNA sequence: TGTGCCAGCAGCCAAGATCTGGGGGGCACTGAAGCTTTCTTT. It yields the protein CASSQDLGGTEAFF.

With respect to this clone: Other DNA sequences in this specimen translate into the identical CDR3. V gene TRBV2 combines with J gene TRBJ2-5, with TRBD2 matching 7 bases. The CDR3 sequence is 12 residues long. J lost 4 bases, V lost 5 bases, and 1 base had no gene match. CDR1 is SNHLY, CDR2 FYNNEI, per germline. The CDR3 is CASSTGGETQYF. DNA for the CDR3: TGTGCCAGCAGTACGGGGGGAGAGACCCAGTACTTC.

V usage is TRBV6-1 and J usage is TRBJ2-3, with TRBD2 identical over 11 bases. The CDR3 length is 16 residues. V lost 2 bases, J lost 10 bases, and 11 bases stayed unmatched. Germline V gene sequence: CDR1 MNHNS, CDR2 SASEGT. The CDR3 spells CASSELSSGGVSPQYF. The CDR3 region has the DNA TGTGCCAGCAGTGAACTGAGTAGCGGGGGGGTCTCGCCGCAGTATTTT.

The V gene is TRBV5-4, the J gene TRBJ2-7, with 7 nucleotides matching TRBD1. The CDR3 has 13 amino acids. The V and J ends lost 2 bases and 2 bases, in that order; junction bases with no gene match: 1. Germline CDR1 and CDR2: SGHNT and YYREEE (reference sequence). This chain's CDR3 is CASSFDRAYEQYF. The CDR3 DNA is TGTGCCAGCAGCTTCGACAGGGCCTACGAGCAGTACTTC.

This clone was recorded only once. The chain links TRBV19 to TRBJ1-6; 7 nucleotides agree with TRBD1. The CDR3 is 16 amino acids. Germline V lookup: CDR1 LNHDA, CDR2 SQIVND (reference sequence). After removal of 0 bases from V and 7 bases from J, the junction contained 6 bases not matched to a gene. This CDR3 is CASSIEPNRGNSPLHF. The CDR3 DNA reads as TGTGCCAGTAGTATAGAACCTAACAGGGGAAATTCACCCCTCCACTTT.

The chain recombines TRBV27 with TRBJ2-3; 8 nucleotides align to TRBD2. The germline gives CDR1 MNHEY, CDR2 SMNVEV (reference sequence). This CDR3 region has 14 residues. Trimming took 5 bases from V and 3 from J; bases not matched to a gene: 4. CDR3 nucleotides: TGTGCCAGCAGTACGCGGGGGGTTACAGATACGCAGTATTTT. Its protein product is CASSTRGVTDTQYF.

The V call is TRBV7-8, the J call TRBJ1-5, with D perhaps matching TRBD1 (6 bases). Per germline, CDR1 SGHVS and CDR2 FQNEAQ. This CDR3 contains 16 residues. The V and J ends lost 0 bases and 6 bases respectively, with 15 bases between them. In DNA, the CDR3 is TGTGCCAGCAGCTTAGCGCCGGGGGGCGAGGGTCAGCCCCAGCATTTT. It encodes CASSLAPGGEGQPQHF.

The chain uses TRBV6-5 and TRBJ2-1; TRBD1 is a possible D gene (6 bases). The V and J ends lost 6 bases and 0 bases respectively, with 12 bases between them. Germline V gene lookup returns CDR1 MNHEY and CDR2 SVGAGI. The CDR3 has 15 amino acids. The DNA of the CDR3 is TGTGCCAGCAGCAAACAGGGCCCCTCCTACAATGAGCAGTTCTTC. Its protein product is CASSKQGPSYNEQFF.

The chain recombines TRBV4-1 with TRBJ2-3; 16 bases line up with TRBD2. V lost 4 bases to trimming and J lost 3 bases; unmatched junction nucleotides: 13. This CDR3 region has 20 residues. Germline V gene data show CDR1 as MGHRA and CDR2 as YSYEKL. The chain's CDR3 is CASSRLGLAGGQIRTDTQYF. CDR3 nucleotide sequence: TGCGCCAGCAGCCGTTTGGGACTAGCGGGGGGGCAAATAAGGACAGATACGCAGTATTTT.

V usage is TRBV25-1 and J usage is TRBJ2-5; the D gene is possibly TRBD2 (5 bases). CDR3 length: 15 residues. Trimming cost V 1 base and J 4 bases, with 13 bases left between them. CDR1 and CDR2 from the germline V gene are MGHDK and SYGVNS. The CDR3 nucleotides are TGTGCCAGCAGTGAATGGGTGCCGGGGATAGAGACCCAGTACTTC. It translates to CASSEWVPGIETQYF.

The rearrangement joins TRBV9 to TRBJ2-1; 8 nucleotides line up with TRBD2. CDR1 and CDR2 (germline): SGDLS, YYNGEE. This CDR3 spans 14 amino acids. The ends lost 5 bases at V and 5 bases at J; junction bases unmatched: 6. This CDR3 reads CASSFGGANNEQFF. DNA of the CDR3: TGTGCCAGCAGTTTCGGGGGGGCCAACAATGAGCAGTTCTTC.

The genes are TRBV5-4 and TRBJ1-1; TRBD1 might be the D (5 bases). The CDR3 loop spans 18 amino acids. The germline V and J ends were trimmed by 4 bases and 7 bases, with 29 bases remaining between them. CDR1 is SGHNT, CDR2 YYREEE, per germline (reference sequence). CDR3 region: CASSRPGGALGKSGEAFF. CDR3 nucleotides: TGTGCCAGCAGCCGCCCGGGAGGGGCGCTAGGGAAAAGCGGTGAAGCTTTCTTT.

V usage is TRBV19 and J usage is TRBJ2-1; 11 positions match TRBD2. Germline loops: CDR1 LNHDA, CDR2 SQIVND (reference sequence). This CDR3 has 15 amino acids. V shed 5 bases and J 4 bases; nucleotides not matched to a gene: 4. The CDR3 spells CASSWGLADYNEQFF. DNA for the CDR3: TGTGCCAGTAGTTGGGGACTAGCGGATTACAATGAGCAGTTCTTC. Variable domain in full (rest from reference TRBV19 and TRBJ2-1): DGGITQSPKYLFRKEGQNVTLSCEQNLNHDAMYWYRQDPGQGLRLIYYSQIVNDFQKGDIAEGYSVSREKKESFPLTVTSAQKNPTAFYLCASSWGLADYNEQFFGPGTRLTVL.

V gene TRBV13 combines with J gene TRBJ2-3, with 7 bases matching TRBD1. V was clipped by 5 bases and J by 0 bases; unmatched bases: 8. The germline gives CDR1 PRHDT, CDR2 FYEKMQ (reference sequence). The CDR3 runs to 16 residues. CDR3 coding DNA: TGTGCCAGCAGCGATGGACAGGAGATTAGCACAGATACGCAGTATTTT. Its translation: CASSDGQEISTDTQYF.

The DNA for the CDR3 is TGTGCCAGCAGTGTTCATCCAGGGACAAACTATGGCTACACCTTC. Its protein product is CASSVHPGTNYGYTF. The rearrangement joins TRBV2 to TRBJ1-2, with a weak D call TRBD1 (6 bases). Trimming cost V 4 bases and J 2 bases, with 14 bases left between them. This CDR3 has 15 residues. The V gene's germline CDR1 is SNHLY and CDR2 FYNNEI.

V gene TRBV18 combines with J gene TRBJ2-3; perhaps TRBD2 as D (6 bases). Trimming left V 3 bases short and J 5 bases short, with 12 bases between. The CDR3 totals 14 residues. Germline CDR1 KGHSH, CDR2 LQKENI. The CDR3 bases are TGTGCCAGCTCACCCCCTGGGGGGAAAGATACGCAGTATTTT. Encoded protein: CASSPPGGKDTQYF. The full variable domain, its missing parts supplied by reference TRBV18 and TRBJ2-3, is NAGVMQNPRHLVRRRGQEARLRCSPMKGHSHVYWYRQLPEEGLKFMVYLQKENIIDESGMPKERFSAEFPKEGPSILRIQQVVRGDSAAYFCASSPPGGKDTQYFGPGTRLTVL.